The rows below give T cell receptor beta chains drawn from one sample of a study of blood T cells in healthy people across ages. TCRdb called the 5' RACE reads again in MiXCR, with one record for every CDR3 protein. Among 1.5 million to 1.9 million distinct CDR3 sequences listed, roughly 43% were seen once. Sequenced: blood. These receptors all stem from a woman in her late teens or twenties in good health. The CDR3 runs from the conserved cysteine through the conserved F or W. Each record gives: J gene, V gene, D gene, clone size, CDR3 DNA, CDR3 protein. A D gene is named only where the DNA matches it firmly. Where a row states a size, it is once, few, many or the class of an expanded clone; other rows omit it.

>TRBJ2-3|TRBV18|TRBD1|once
TGTGCCAGCTTGGGACAGCGGAGCACAGATACGCAGTATTTT
CASLGQRSTDTQYF
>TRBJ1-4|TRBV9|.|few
TGTGCCAGCAGCCCCGGCAGCGGAGGAAAACTGTTTTTT
CASSPGSGGKLFF
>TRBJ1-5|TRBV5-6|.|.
TGTGCCAGCAGCTTTAGAGGGACCTTCTTCGGCAATCAGCCCCAGCATTTT
CASSFRGTFFGNQPQHF
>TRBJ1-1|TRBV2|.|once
TGTGCCAGCAAAGCAGCAGAAGCTTTCTTT
CASKAAEAFF
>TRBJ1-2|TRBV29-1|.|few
TGCAGCGTCGGGGGCAGGACTAACTATGGCTACACCTTC
CSVGGRTNYGYTF
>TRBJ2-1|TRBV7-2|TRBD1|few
TGTGCCAGCAGCACAAGACAGGGGGTGAGGAATGAGCAGTTCTTC
CASSTRQGVRNEQFF
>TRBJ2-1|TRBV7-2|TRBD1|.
TGTGCCAGCAGCTCACAGGGACAGTCTAACAATGAGCAGTTCTTC
CASSSQGQSNNEQFF
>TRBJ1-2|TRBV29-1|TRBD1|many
TGCAGCGTTGAAATGCCAGGGGGCCGAGCAGGCTACACCTTC
CSVEMPGGRAGYTF
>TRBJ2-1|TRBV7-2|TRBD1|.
TGTGCCAGCAGCCCTACCGGGACAGGCAACAATGAGCAGTTCTTC
CASSPTGTGNNEQFF
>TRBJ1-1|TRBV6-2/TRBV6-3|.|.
TGTGCCAGCGGTCCTAAGGGGAGGAACACTGAAGCTTTCTTT
CASGPKGRNTEAFF
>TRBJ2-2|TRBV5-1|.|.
TGCGCCAGCAGCTTGGTTACCGGGCCCTACACCGGGGAGCTGTTTTTT
CASSLVTGPYTGELFF
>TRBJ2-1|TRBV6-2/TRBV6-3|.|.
TGTGCCAGCGAAGATCTCTTCTCCTACAATGAGCAGTTCTTC
CASEDLFSYNEQFF
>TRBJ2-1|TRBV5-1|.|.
TGTGCCAGCCGAGCGGCATCCTACAATGAGCAGTTCTTC
CASRAASYNEQFF
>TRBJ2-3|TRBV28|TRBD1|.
TGTGCCAGCAGTCCATGGACAGGGGATTCCACAGATACGCAGTATTTT
CASSPWTGDSTDTQYF
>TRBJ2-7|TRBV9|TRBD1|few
TGTGCCAGCAGCGTAGGGGGACAGGTCTCCTACGAGCAGTACTTC
CASSVGGQVSYEQYF
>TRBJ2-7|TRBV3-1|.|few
TGTGCCAGCAGCCAAGATCTTTGGAAGGAGCAGTACTTC
CASSQDLWKEQYF
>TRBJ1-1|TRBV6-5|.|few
TGTGCCAGCAGTTACCCCGGGGGACTCACTGAAGCTTTCTTT
CASSYPGGLTEAFF
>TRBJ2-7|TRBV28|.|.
TGTGCCAGCAGTGCCCGGGTCCTACCTATCCTAGGGTACTTC
CASSARVLPILGYF
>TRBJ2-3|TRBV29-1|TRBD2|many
TGCAGCGTTCGGCCTCCGGGACTAGCGGGTCAAGATACGCAGTATTTT
CSVRPPGLAGQDTQYF
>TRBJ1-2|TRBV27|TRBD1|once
TGTGCCAGCAGTTATCGACAGGGCGGGGGGTATGGCTACACCTTC
CASSYRQGGGYGYTF
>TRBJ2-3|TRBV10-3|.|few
TGTGCCATCAGTGAGGGCAGAGAAACAGATACGCAGTATTTT
CAISEGRETDTQYF
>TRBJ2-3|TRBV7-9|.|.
TGTGCCAGCAGCTCCCGGGGCATAGATACGCAGTATTTT
CASSSRGIDTQYF
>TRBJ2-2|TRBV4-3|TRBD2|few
TGCGCCAGCAGCCAGGAACGACTAGCGGTTACCGGGGAGCTGTTTTTT
CASSQERLAVTGELFF
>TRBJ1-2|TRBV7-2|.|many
TGTGCCAGCAGCTTCCGTAACTATGGCTACACCTTC
CASSFRNYGYTF
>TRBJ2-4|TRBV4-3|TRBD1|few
TGCGCCAGCAGCCAAAACCGGGACAGGGTTTGGCTTTATCCCAAAAACATTCAGTACTTC
CASSQNRDRVWLYPKNIQYF
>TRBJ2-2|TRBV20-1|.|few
TGCAGTGCTAGCTACCCGAGCACCGGGGAGCTGTTTTTT
CSASYPSTGELFF
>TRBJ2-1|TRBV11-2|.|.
TGTGCCAGCAGCTTCCCTTCCGGGGGTAGCAGGGAGCAGTTCTTC
CASSFPSGGSREQFF
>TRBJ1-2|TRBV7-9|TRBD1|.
TGTGCCAGCAGGCCTCGGGACAGAACCCATGGCTACACCTTC
CASRPRDRTHGYTF
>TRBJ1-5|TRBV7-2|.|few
TGTGCCAGCAGCGCGAATAATCAGCCCCAGCATTTT
CASSANNQPQHF
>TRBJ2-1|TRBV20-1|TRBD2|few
TGCAGCCGGGACTATCTTCTGGGTGAGCAGTTCTTC
CSRDYLLGEQFF
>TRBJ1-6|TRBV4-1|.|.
TGCGCCAGCAGCCTAGACATCGGGGCTCATTCACCCCTCCACTTT
CASSLDIGAHSPLHF
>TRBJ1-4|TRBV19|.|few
TGTGCCAGCCTGCCGCCAGGGGCTGCTAATGAAAAACTGTTTTTT
CASLPPGAANEKLFF
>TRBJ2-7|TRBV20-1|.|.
TGCAGTGCTAGAGACGAGACCTACAATGAGCAGTACTTC
CSARDETYNEQYF
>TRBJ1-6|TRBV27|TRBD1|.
TGTGCCAGCACGGGGGACAGGGATAATTCACCCCTCCACTTT
CASTGDRDNSPLHF
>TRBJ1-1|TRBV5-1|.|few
TGCGCCAGCAGCTTGGTCGACCCAGGGTTAACTGAAGCTTTCTTT
CASSLVDPGLTEAFF
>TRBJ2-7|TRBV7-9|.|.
TGTGCCAGCAGCTTAGCGGAGCTCTCTAATGAGCAGTACTTC
CASSLAELSNEQYF
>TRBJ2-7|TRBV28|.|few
TGTGCCAGCAGTTTGGGGTCGGCTAGCTTAACCTACGAGCAGTACTTC
CASSLGSASLTYEQYF
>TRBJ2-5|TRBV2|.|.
TGTGCCAGCAGTTCGGACCGTTCAGAGACCCAGTACTTC
CASSSDRSETQYF
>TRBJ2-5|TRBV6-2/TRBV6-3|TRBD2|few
TGTGCCAGCAGTTACCGTTGGACTAGCGGGACTGAAGAGACCCAGTACTTC
CASSYRWTSGTEETQYF
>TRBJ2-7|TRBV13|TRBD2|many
TGTGCCAGCAGCTTAGCCAGTGGACTAGCGGGAGTAGAGCAGTACTTC
CASSLASGLAGVEQYF
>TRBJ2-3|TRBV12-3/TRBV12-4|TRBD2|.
TGTGCCAGCAGCAAGACTAGCGGGGCAACCAGCACAGATACGCAGTATTTT
CASSKTSGATSTDTQYF
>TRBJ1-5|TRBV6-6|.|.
TGTGCCAGCAGTTACAGGGGTGATCAGCCCCAGCATTTT
CASSYRGDQPQHF
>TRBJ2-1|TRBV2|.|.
TGTGCCAGCATCCTAGCGGAGCAGTTCTTC
CASILAEQFF
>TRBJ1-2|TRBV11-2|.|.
TGTGCCAGCAGCTTCAGATCAGGGGACTATGGCTACACCTTC
CASSFRSGDYGYTF
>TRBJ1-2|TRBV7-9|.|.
TGTGCCAGCAGCTTACACAGCGATGGCTACACCTTC
CASSLHSDGYTF
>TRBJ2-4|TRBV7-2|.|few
TGTGCCAGCACCTTAGGAGCCAAAAACATTCAGTACTTC
CASTLGAKNIQYF
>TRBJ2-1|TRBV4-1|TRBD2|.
TGCGCCAGCAGCCTCCTAGCAGGCGGGAGAATCGACAATGAGCAGTTCTTC
CASSLLAGGRIDNEQFF
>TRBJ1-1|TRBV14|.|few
TGTGCCAGCAGCCAGGGAGGACAGCGTGAAGCTTTCTTT
CASSQGGQREAFF